This T cell receptor beta chain is from a study of cytomegalovirus exposure and HLA in healthy donors. PCR involved 60 Vbeta and 13 Jbeta primers. Profiling relied on immunoSEQ multiplex PCR, and the TCRdb table lists in-frame clones only, not all of them. This table has fewer than 250,000 clones, more than 65% appearing once. This CDR3 comprises 14 residues. V trimming: 5 bases; J trimming: 1 base; junction bases outside the gene matches: 5. Germline CDR1 SEHNR, CDR2 FQNEAQ (reference sequence). The source material was PBMCs. The rearrangement uses TRBV7-9 and TRBJ2-7, with TRBD2 identical over 7 bases. This clonotype was sampled from a middle-aged man in good health and CMV-seropositive. The CDR3 region is CASSLEGGSYEQYF. The DNA of the CDR3 is TGTGCCAGCAGCCTAGAGGGAGGGTCCTACGAGCAGTACTTC. Filled out from reference TRBV7-9 and TRBJ2-7, the complete variable domain reads DTGVSQNPRHKITKRGQNVTFRCDPISEHNRLYWYRQTLGQGPEFLTYFQNEAQLEKSRLLSDRFSAERPKGSFSTLEIQRTEQGDSAMYLCASSLEGGSYEQYFGPGTRLTVT.